The rows below give T cell receptor beta chains drawn from one sample of a study of human T cells and chemical hapten exposure. TCRdb re-derived calls from the RACE reads in MiXCR, one entry per CDR3 protein. The sample contains under 90,000 distinct CDR3 sequences, about 8.6% of which appear only once. Sequencing used whole blood. The origin of the receptors is a male donor in good health. Some clones in this sample may be carry-over from other donors' samples. The CDR3 runs from the conserved cysteine through the conserved F or W. D genes are given only for firm matches. Size is omitted from some rows. Given values are once, few, many or a class for expanded clones.

d_gene	j_gene	abundance	v_gene	CDR3aa
-	TRBJ2-7	many	TRBV29-1	CSASRPGGTYEQYF
TRBD1	TRBJ1-4	many	TRBV29-1	CSVDYRGSGEKLFF
-	TRBJ1-2	-	TRBV29-1	CSVEAGEGGYGYTF
TRBD1	TRBJ2-3	many	TRBV7-9	CASTLGQGITDTQYF
TRBD2	TRBJ2-1	few	TRBV5-1	CASSPRLAGRNEQFF
-	TRBJ1-1	-	TRBV3-1	CASSPQGHSDTEAFF
-	TRBJ2-3	-	TRBV20-1	CSARWLRGGTDTQYF
-	TRBJ2-1	-	TRBV10-3	CAINQRADHNEQFF
-	TRBJ1-6	few	TRBV3-1	CASSHQASPRSSYNSPLHF
TRBD2	TRBJ2-1	many	TRBV5-5	CASSLALVAGGGNEQFF
TRBD1	TRBJ1-5	-	TRBV30	CAWAQGGNQPQHF
-	TRBJ2-1	few	TRBV5-1	CASSLAPSGVNEQFF
-	TRBJ2-2	many	TRBV29-1	CSAPALRTGELFF
TRBD1	TRBJ1-1	few	TRBV3-1	CASSPGTGVAEAFF
-	TRBJ2-6	many	TRBV2	CASSDEWDSGANVLTF
-	TRBJ1-2	few	TRBV5-1	CASSLEGSTNYGYTF
TRBD1	TRBJ2-3	few	TRBV29-1	CSVEVGQPYDTQYF
TRBD1	TRBJ1-4	many	TRBV20-1	CSARRQGEKLFF